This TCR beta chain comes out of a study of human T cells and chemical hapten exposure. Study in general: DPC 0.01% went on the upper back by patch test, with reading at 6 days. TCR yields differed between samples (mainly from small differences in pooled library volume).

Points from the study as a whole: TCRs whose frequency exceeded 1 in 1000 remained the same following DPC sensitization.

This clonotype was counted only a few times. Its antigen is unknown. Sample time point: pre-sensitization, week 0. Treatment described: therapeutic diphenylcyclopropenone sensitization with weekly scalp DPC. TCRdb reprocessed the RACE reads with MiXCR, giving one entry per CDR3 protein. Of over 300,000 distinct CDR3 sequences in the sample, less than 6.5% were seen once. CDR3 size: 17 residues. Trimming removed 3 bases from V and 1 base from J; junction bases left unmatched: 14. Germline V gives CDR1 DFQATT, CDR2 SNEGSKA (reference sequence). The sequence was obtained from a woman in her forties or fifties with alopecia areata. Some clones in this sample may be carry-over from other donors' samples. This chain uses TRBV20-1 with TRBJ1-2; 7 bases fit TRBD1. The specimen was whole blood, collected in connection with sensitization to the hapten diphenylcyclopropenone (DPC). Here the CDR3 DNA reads TGCAGTGCTAGGGCACATCGGGGGACAGCTGTTAACTATGGCTACACCTTC. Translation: CSARAHRGTAVNYGYTF.